One sample yielded the 25 T cell receptor beta chains listed below, sequenced in a study of T cells after yellow fever vaccination. From the 5' RACE reads, TCRdb called clonotypes with MiXCR, one entry per CDR3 protein. Of 300,000 to 400,000 distinct CDR3 sequences listed, around 11% were seen once; the top ten hold 2.5% to 4%. Sequenced material: CD4+ T cells sorted from PBMCs, taken 45 days after the yellow fever booster vaccination. Receptors were obtained from a man aged 18 to 30 who received the YFV17D yellow fever vaccine.

The chain is built from TRBV7-6 and TRBJ2-6, with 11 bases lining up with TRBD1. The trim removed 8 bases at V and 3 bases at J, leaving 9 bases unmatched. The germline V gene has CDR1 SGHVS and CDR2 FNYEAQ. CDR3 length: 17 residues. Here the CDR3 DNA reads TGTGCCAGCCGGCCGGGACAGGGGGATTTTGGGGCCAACGTCCTGACTTTC. This sequence encodes CASRPGQGDFGANVLTF.

The J gene is TRBJ1-2, the V gene TRBV18; 7 positions match TRBD1. Germline V gives CDR1 KGHSH, CDR2 LQKENI. The CDR3 has 14 amino acids. V dropped 3 bases and J dropped 4; count of bases not matched to a gene: 5. The CDR3 coding sequence is TGTGCCAGCTCACCGGAGGGGGCAGGCTATGGCTACACCTTC. It translates to CASSPEGAGYGYTF.

The V and J genes are TRBV29-1 and TRBJ1-6; D remains ambiguous. The germline V and J ends were trimmed by 4 bases and 6 bases, with 10 bases remaining between them. Germline V CDR1 and CDR2: SQVTM, ANQGSEA. The CDR3 is 13 amino acids. CDR3 in DNA: TGCAGCGTTGGTGAAGTGGGTAATTCACCCCTCCACTTT. Its translation is CSVGEVGNSPLHF.

V gene TRBV3-1 combines with J gene TRBJ1-4; D not resolved. This CDR3 contains 15 residues. From germline, CDR1 is LGHDT and CDR2 YNNKEL (reference sequence). Trimming left V 2 bases short and J 7 bases short, with 14 bases between. CDR3 loop: CASSQLWSLGEKLFF. As DNA, the CDR3 is TGTGCCAGCAGCCAACTGTGGAGCCTAGGTGAAAAACTGTTTTTT.

This clonotype turned up a few times. This chain joins TRBV6-2 or TRBV6-3 and TRBJ1-5; the D gene is possibly TRBD1 (5 bases). V lost 4 bases and J lost 7, with 17 bases in between. The CDR3 runs 15 residues. CDR1 MNHEY and CDR2 SVGEGT come from the germline V gene. The CDR3 region is CASSSAGRGDQPQHF. The CDR3 nucleotides read TGTGCCAGCAGTTCGGCAGGGCGGGGGGACCAGCCCCAGCATTTT.

This clonotype was detected a few times. The chain is built from TRBV6-5 and TRBJ1-1, with D possibly matching TRBD1 (5 bases). Trimming removed 4 bases from V and 2 bases from J, with 11 bases in between. The CDR3 is made up of 14 amino acids. Germline V gene data show CDR1 as MNHEY and CDR2 as SVGAGI. CDR3 in DNA: TGTGCCAGCAGTTCTCCAGGGAAAAACACTGAAGCTTTCTTT. Its protein product is CASSSPGKNTEAFF.

The CDR3 coding sequence is TGTGCCAGCAGCCTGGACCGGCCTCCGGGGGAGTACGGTACGCAGTATTTT. Translating it yields CASSLDRPPGEYGTQYF. The J gene is TRBJ2-3, the V gene TRBV5-5; possibly TRBD2 for D (6 bases). Germline V CDR1 and CDR2: SGHKS, YYEKEE (reference sequence). The ends were cut back, 4 bases at V and 8 bases at J, with 26 bases in the middle. The CDR3 is made up of 17 amino acids.

The V gene is TRBV7-2, the J gene TRBJ2-3; a possible D gene is TRBD2 (6 bases). The V end lost 1 base, the J end lost 4 bases, and 12 bases lay between the germline ends. This CDR3 spans 15 amino acids. Germline CDR1 is SGHTA and CDR2 is FQGNSA. The CDR3 loop is CASSLGLGGSDTQYF. As DNA, the CDR3 is TGTGCCAGCAGCTTAGGGTTGGGGGGATCAGATACGCAGTATTTT.

This chain links TRBV11-2 with TRBJ1-1; 12 bases are a match to TRBD1. The germline CDR1 and CDR2 sequences are SGHAT and FQNNGV. V trimming: 5 bases; J trimming: 1 base; junction bases outside the gene matches: 5. The CDR3 has 16 amino acids. CDR3 DNA: TGTGCCAGCAGCCGCGGGACAGGGGGCCAGAACACTGAAGCTTTCTTT. Its protein is CASSRGTGGQNTEAFF.

This clonotype was counted between two and nine times. The chain joins TRBV20-1 to TRBJ1-1; D possibly corresponds to TRBD1 (6 bases). Germline V CDR1 and CDR2: DFQATT, SNEGSKA (reference sequence). Trimming took 4 bases from V and 1 from J, leaving 13 bases between them. This CDR3 has 14 amino acids. Here the CDR3 DNA reads TGCAGTGCTATCAGACAGGACACGAACACTGAAGCTTTCTTT. Protein: CSAIRQDTNTEAFF.

This clonotype was seen more than once but under ten times. This sequence joins TRBV6-5 and TRBJ1-5; 7 positions match TRBD1. The CDR3 spans 14 residues. Germline-derived CDR1 and CDR2 are MNHEY and SVGAGI. V shed 2 bases, J shed 6 bases, and the junction held 4 bases outside the gene matches. CDR3 nucleotide sequence: TGTGCCAGCAGTTACGCGCCAGGGGGTCAGCCCCAGCATTTT. It codes for CASSYAPGGQPQHF.

There are a few counts of this clonotype. This sequence joins TRBV20-1 and TRBJ2-2, with D possibly matching TRBD2 (6 bases). The V end was cut by 0 bases, the J end by 4 bases, with 12 bases between. Germline CDR1 DFQATT, CDR2 SNEGSKA (reference sequence). The CDR3 totals 15 residues. The CDR3 bases are TGCAGTGCTAGAGAAGCTCGCGGGGCCACCGGGGAGCTGTTTTTT. Translating it yields CSAREARGATGELFF.

V usage is TRBV4-1 and J usage is TRBJ1-2, with D possibly TRBD1 on 5 matching bases. The CDR3 length is 15 residues. The germline V and J ends were trimmed by 4 bases and 1 base, with 13 bases remaining between them. CDR1 and CDR2 from the germline V gene are MGHRA and YSYEKL. In nucleotides, the CDR3 is TGCGCCAGCAGCCTTTTCCATCAGGGTAACTATGGCTACACCTTC. This codes for CASSLFHQGNYGYTF.

V usage is TRBV3-1 and J usage is TRBJ2-7; the D call may be TRBD1 or TRBD2 (5 bases each). Trimming pared 4 bases from V and 4 bases from J, leaving 11 bases between. In germline, CDR1 is LGHDT, CDR2 YNNKEL (reference sequence). The CDR3 contains 13 residues. This CDR3 reads CASSRRDQYEQYF. The CDR3 nucleotides are TGTGCCAGCAGCCGCCGGGACCAGTACGAGCAGTACTTC.

This clonotype was counted a few times. V and J are TRBV4-1 and TRBJ1-2; D gene unclear. CDR1 MGHRA and CDR2 YSYEKL come from the germline V gene. V was shortened by 4 bases and J by 4 bases, with 10 bases between the two germline ends. This CDR3 is 13 amino acids long. CDR3 sequence reads: CASSPDPRYGYTF. CDR3 sequence (DNA): TGCGCCAGCAGCCCAGACCCTCGCTATGGCTACACCTTC.

V is TRBV5-1 and J is TRBJ2-5, with 13 bases identical to TRBD2. Germline-derived CDR1 and CDR2 are SGHRS and YFSETQ. With 0 bases clipped from V and 4 bases from J, the junction kept 3 bases outside the gene matches. The CDR3 spans 16 residues. The CDR3: CASSLGLAGGPETQYF. DNA of the CDR3: TGCGCCAGCAGCTTGGGACTAGCGGGGGGACCAGAGACCCAGTACTTC.

This clonotype was seen at least ten times. The chain links TRBV5-1 to TRBJ2-3; TRBD1 aligns across 10 bases. With 4 bases clipped from V and 1 base from J, the junction kept 9 bases outside the gene matches. From germline, CDR1 is SGHRS and CDR2 YFSETQ. This CDR3 is 17 amino acids long. The CDR3 loop is CASSRDRGVRGTDTQYF. CDR3 in DNA: TGCGCCAGCAGCAGGGACAGGGGTGTTAGGGGCACAGATACGCAGTATTTT.

A few counts support this clonotype. The chain couples TRBV15 to TRBJ1-3; no reliable D call. Germline V gene lookup returns CDR1 LNHNV and CDR2 YYDKDF (reference sequence). The V and J ends lost 0 bases and 0 bases respectively, with 6 bases between them. This CDR3 spans 15 amino acids. The CDR3 coding sequence is TGTGCCACCAGCAGAGATAAGATCTCTGGAAACACCATATATTTT. Protein product: CATSRDKISGNTIYF.

J is TRBJ2-1 and V is TRBV19; no definite D call. Trimming removed 4 bases at V and 7 bases at J, with 17 bases between. CDR1 is LNHDA and CDR2 is SQIVND in the germline V gene (reference sequence). The CDR3 is made up of 15 amino acids. DNA for the CDR3: TGTGCCAGTAGTACAGGACGGCTGCTAAGAAATGAGCAGTTCTTC. Its translation: CASSTGRLLRNEQFF.

The sample holds a few counts of this clonotype. The V gene is TRBV7-9, the J gene TRBJ2-3; D call uncertain. The CDR3 runs 15 residues. Trimming took off 5 bases at V and 6 bases at J, with 18 bases between the two ends. From germline, CDR1 is SEHNR and CDR2 FQNEAQ (reference sequence). Here the CDR3 DNA reads TGTGCCAGCAGCCCCTCCGGTCGCCCCGAGGATACGCAGTATTTT. It translates to CASSPSGRPEDTQYF.

This sequence joins TRBV7-2 and TRBJ1-6, with TRBD1 matching 7 bases. After removal of 2 bases from V and 6 bases from J, the junction contained 4 bases not matched to a gene. Germline V lookup: CDR1 SGHTA, CDR2 FQGNSA. The CDR3 is 15 amino acids. In nucleotides, the CDR3 is TGTGCCAGCAGCTTATCTCCAGGGGGTAATTCACCCCTCCACTTT. Translated: CASSLSPGGNSPLHF.

There are a few counts of this clonotype. This chain uses TRBV9 with TRBJ2-2; tentative D call: TRBD2 (5 bases). The CDR3 sequence is 15 residues long. The V end lost 0 bases, the J end lost 5 bases, and 11 bases lay between the germline ends. Germline V lookup: CDR1 SGDLS, CDR2 YYNGEE. This CDR3 reads CASSVGNPGTGELFF. The CDR3 DNA sequence: TGTGCCAGCAGCGTAGGGAACCCGGGAACCGGGGAGCTGTTTTTT.

This clonotype was recorded once. CDR3: CATRRGGRETQYF. Written as DNA, the CDR3 is TGTGCCACCCGGCGGGGGGGCCGCGAGACCCAGTACTTC. The chain joins TRBV15 to TRBJ2-5; 9 bases line up with TRBD2. The CDR3 totals 13 residues. Germline CDR1 and CDR2: LNHNV and YYDKDF (reference sequence). V lost 8 bases and J lost 5; bases outside the gene matches: 6. The full variable domain, completed using reference TRBV15 and TRBJ2-5, is DAMVIQNPRYQVTQFGKPVTLSCSQTLNHNVMYWYQQKSSQAPKLLFHYYDKDFNNEADTPDNFQSRRPNTSFCFLDIRSPGLGDTAMYLCATRRGGRETQYFGPGTRLLVL.

This clonotype has just a few counts. The CDR3 DNA is TGTGCCAGCAGCCGTTTGGGGGGGGGCGGCGAGCAGTACGTC. As protein: CASSRLGGGGEQYV. This rearrangement joins TRBV7-2 to TRBJ2-7; the D gene is possibly TRBD2 (7 bases). Germline V lookup: CDR1 SGHTA, CDR2 FQGNSA. Deletions cut 5 bases from V and 6 bases from J, with 17 bases between. The CDR3 is 14 residues long.

The V and J genes are TRBV20-1 and TRBJ2-3; tentative D call: TRBD1 (5 bases). The ends were cut back, 2 bases at V and 6 bases at J, with 9 bases in the middle. The CDR3 is 12 amino acids. Per the germline V gene, CDR1 is DFQATT and CDR2 is SNEGSKA (reference sequence). CDR3 region: CSARQGDDTQYF. CDR3 coding DNA: TGCAGTGCTAGACAGGGCGACGATACGCAGTATTTT.